Below are 32 T cell receptor beta chains sequenced from a single sample in a study of OX40 agonist ivuxolimab in advanced cancers. Sequencing was performed with immunoSEQ multiplex PCR; in TCRdb, only in-frame clones are kept and a portion is missing. The sample lists roughly 60,000 clones, more than 85% occurring once. Sample: CD4+ or CD8+ T cells sorted from blood, taken in a trial of the OX40 agonist ivuxolimab. These receptors were taken from an adult with an advanced solid tumor such as melanoma, head and neck, liver or kidney cancer.

J is TRBJ1-1 and V is TRBV2; D is unclear. The CDR3 loop spans 15 amino acids. Trimming stripped 2 bases from V and 0 bases from J, with 10 bases between. Germline CDR1 SNHLY, CDR2 FYNNEI. This CDR3 is CASSEYGILNTEAFF. CDR3 DNA sequence: TGTGCCAGCAGTGAATACGGGATCCTGAACACTGAAGCTTTCTTT.

This sequence joins TRBV5-1 and TRBJ2-1; D might be TRBD2 (5 bases). CDR1 SGHRS and CDR2 YFSETQ come from the germline V gene. The CDR3 runs to 14 residues. The V end was cut by 3 bases, the J end by 4 bases, with 11 bases between. The CDR3: CASSSLRGYNEQFF. CDR3 nucleotides: TGCGCCAGCAGCTCCCTCCGGGGTTACAATGAGCAGTTCTTC. Together with reference TRBV5-1 and TRBJ2-1, the CDR3 gives the full variable domain: KAGVTQTPRYLIKTRGQQVTLSCSPISGHRSVSWYQQTPGQGLQFLFEYFSETQRNKGNFPGRFSGRQFSNSRSEMNVSTLELGDSALYLCASSSLRGYNEQFFGPGTRLTVL.

The V gene is TRBV6-5, the J gene TRBJ1-6; D remains unclear. Germline CDR1 is MNHEY and CDR2 is SVGAGI. V dropped 4 bases and J dropped 0 bases, with 10 bases sitting between them. CDR3 length: 16 amino acids. The CDR3 DNA follows: TGTGCCAGCAGTTTCGGGTTAAGCTCCTATAATTCACCCCTCCACTTT. Protein: CASSFGLSSYNSPLHF.

As to this clone: In this CDR3 the conserved last residue, phenylalanine or tryptophan, is missing, so a read error is likely. The DNA is omitted, as the CDR3 cannot be located on it reliably, and the CDR3 follows TCRdb's listing. The rearrangement uses TRBV3-1 (or the pseudogene TRBV3-2) and TRBJ2-6; the D segment call TRBD2 is taken from the table without a DNA check. The CDR3 is 8 residues long, counting both termini. In germline, CDR1 is LGHDT, CDR2 YNNKEL (reference sequence). CDR3 protein: CASSLGLA.

The CDR3 region is CASSYNRARNTIYF. The CDR3 region has the DNA TGTGCCAGCAGCTATAACAGGGCTCGAAACACCATATATTTT. This sequence joins TRBV7-8 and TRBJ1-3, with a possible D match to TRBD1 (6 bases). This CDR3 contains 14 residues. Germline V gene sequence: CDR1 SGHVS, CDR2 FQNEAQ. The V and J ends lost 4 bases and 5 bases respectively, with 12 bases between them.

This clone was recorded once. This sequence joins TRBV7-3 and TRBJ1-6; D gene unclear. V lost 5 bases to trimming and J lost 8 bases, with 10 bases between them. This CDR3 region has 13 residues. Germline CDR1 is SGHTA and CDR2 is FQGTGA. In nucleotides, the CDR3 is TGTGCCAGCAGCCTCTTAGGTTATTCACCCCTCCACTTT. Protein: CASSLLGYSPLHF. Filled out from reference TRBV7-3 and TRBJ1-6, the complete variable domain reads GAGVSQTPSNKVTEKGKYVELRCDPISGHTALYWYRQSLGQGPEFLIYFQGTGAADDSGLPNDRFFAVRPEGSVSTLKIQRTERGDSAVYLCASSLLGYSPLHFGNGTRLTVT.

CDR3 DNA: TGTGCCATCGGCAATACAGGGGTTCAGCCCCAGCATTTT. Protein: CAIGNTGVQPQHF. The chain employs TRBV7-9 and TRBJ1-5; the match to TRBD1 covers 7 bases. This CDR3 region has 13 residues. Germline CDR1 and CDR2: SEHNR and FQNEAQ (reference sequence). With 10 bases clipped from V and 6 bases from J, the junction kept 9 bases outside the gene matches.

V and J are TRBV7-3 and TRBJ1-1; 8 bases match TRBD1. V was clipped by 7 bases and J by 5 bases; unmatched bases: 30. In germline, CDR1 is SGHTA, CDR2 FQGTGA. This CDR3 has 21 amino acids. The CDR3 DNA reads TGTGCCAGCACCACCATAACTAATAAGGGGTCTCGGACAGGGAAGGATACTGAAGCTTTCTTT. Amino acids: CASTTITNKGSRTGKDTEAFF. Filled out from reference TRBV7-3 and TRBJ1-1, the complete variable domain reads GAGVSQTPSNKVTEKGKYVELRCDPISGHTALYWYRQSLGQGPEFLIYFQGTGAADDSGLPNDRFFAVRPEGSVSTLKIQRTERGDSAVYLCASTTITNKGSRTGKDTEAFFGQGTRLTVV.

This clone was counted between two and nine times. CDR3 nucleotides: TGTGCCAGCAGCTACAGCCCTAGCTCTGGAAACACCATATATTTT. It is translated as CASSYSPSSGNTIYF. The genes are TRBV7-2 and TRBJ1-3; D remains unclear. Germline V gene lookup returns CDR1 SGHTA and CDR2 FQGNSA. The CDR3 sequence is 15 residues long. Trimming removed 4 bases from V and 0 bases from J, with 10 bases in between.

This chain uses TRBV19 with TRBJ1-6, with D hard to call. Trimming pared 6 bases from V and 4 bases from J, leaving 13 bases between. The CDR3 covers 15 residues. Germline V gene data show CDR1 as LNHDA and CDR2 as SQIVND (reference sequence). This CDR3 reads CASRTQLQYNSPLHF. The CDR3 bases are TGTGCCAGTAGAACACAGTTACAGTATAATTCACCCCTCCACTTT.

This chain joins TRBV9 and TRBJ2-1; 13 bases fit TRBD2. The CDR3 runs 15 residues. Losses at the gene ends were 4 bases for V and 10 bases for J; bases not matched to a gene: 8. CDR1 and CDR2 from the germline V gene are SGDLS and YYNGEE. Here the CDR3 reads CASSPQGLAGREQFF. The CDR3 nucleotides read TGTGCCAGCAGCCCCCAGGGACTAGCGGGGAGGGAGCAGTTCTTC.

The J gene is TRBJ1-1, the V gene TRBV6-5, with a weak D call TRBD1 (6 bases). The germline V gene has CDR1 MNHEY and CDR2 SVGAGI. Trimming took 7 bases from V and 4 from J, leaving 10 bases between them. The length of the CDR3 is 12 residues. In DNA form, the CDR3 reads TGTGCCAGCAATAACAGGGTCACTGAAGCTTTCTTT. The encoded protein is CASNNRVTEAFF.

V gene TRBV7-9 combines with J gene TRBJ1-1; D is unclear. V was pared by 2 bases and J by 0 bases, with 19 bases between. This CDR3 is 18 amino acids long. Germline CDR1 reads SEHNR; CDR2 reads FQNEAQ (reference sequence). CDR3 sequence (DNA): TGTGCCAGCAGCTTATTTGCCACGAGCCGCTCGATGAACACTGAAGCTTTCTTT. This encodes CASSLFATSRSMNTEAFF.

This chain links TRBV19 with TRBJ1-1; TRBD1 is a possible D gene (5 bases). The CDR3 has 11 amino acids. The germline V gene has CDR1 LNHDA and CDR2 SQIVND (reference sequence). V lost 7 bases and J 7 bases, leaving 10 bases between the germline ends. The CDR3 DNA reads TGTGCCAGTAAAAGGGACCATGAAGCTTTCTTT. Its protein is CASKRDHEAFF.

J is TRBJ2-5 and V is TRBV28; D might be TRBD1 or TRBD2, each matching 6 bases. The CDR3 has 16 residues. V was pared by 3 bases and J by 2 bases, with 16 bases between. Germline assignment: CDR1 MDHEN and CDR2 SYDVKM. CDR3 sequence reads: CASSFRGRTLQETQYF. The CDR3 bases are TGTGCCAGCAGTTTCCGGGGGCGGACACTGCAAGAGACCCAGTACTTC.

This sequence joins TRBV28 and TRBJ2-3; unclear D gene. The CDR3 has 13 amino acids. The V gene lost 8 bases and the J gene lost 2 bases, with 11 bases spanning the gap. Germline loops: CDR1 MDHEN, CDR2 SYDVKM. CDR3 bases: TGTGCCAGCCAGTATCCTTTCACAGATACGCAGTATTTT. Its protein is CASQYPFTDTQYF.

This sequence joins TRBV29-1 and TRBJ2-1; D not resolved. Germline loops: CDR1 SQVTM, CDR2 ANQGSEA. The CDR3 length is 13 residues. V shed 4 bases and J shed 4 bases, with 11 bases lying between them. The CDR3 here is CSVGVRTYNEQFF. The CDR3, as DNA: TGCAGCGTTGGGGTCAGAACATACAATGAGCAGTTCTTC.

The rearrangement links TRBV30 to TRBJ1-1; 7 nucleotides align to TRBD1. CDR1 GTSNPN and CDR2 SVGIG come from the germline V gene (reference sequence). V lost 0 bases to trimming and J lost 5 bases; unmatched junction nucleotides: 12. This CDR3 spans 16 amino acids. As DNA, the CDR3 is TGTGCCTGGAGTGTACAGGGTGGAGGGGGCGGGACTGAAGCTTTCTTT. Protein product: CAWSVQGGGGGTEAFF.

The CDR3 here is CASGLGQGAEAFF. The CDR3 nucleotides read TGTGCTAGTGGTTTGGGACAGGGGGCTGAAGCTTTCTTT. The chain carries TRBV12-5 and TRBJ1-1; 9 nucleotides align to TRBD1. Germline V lookup: CDR1 LGHNT, CDR2 FRNRAP. Trimming cost V 1 base and J 6 bases; bases outside gene matches: 0. This CDR3 comprises 13 residues.

This clone appeared once. The chain carries TRBV5-5 and TRBJ1-4, with unresolved D. The ends were cut back, 6 bases at V and 3 bases at J, with 9 bases in the middle. Germline V gene lookup returns CDR1 SGHKS and CDR2 YYEKEE (reference sequence). The CDR3 spans 13 residues. CDR3 DNA sequence: TGTGCCAGCACCCCGGCCTCTAATGAAAAACTGTTTTTT. Translating it yields CASTPASNEKLFF.

The V and J genes are TRBV6-5 and TRBJ2-5, with D hard to call. The CDR3 has 15 amino acids. V was cut by 6 bases and J by 0 bases, with 14 bases left in between. Looked up from germline, CDR1 is MNHEY and CDR2 is SVGAGI. CDR3 sequence (DNA): TGTGCCAGCAGCAACCAAAACTTGTACCAAGAGACCCAGTACTTC. Its translation: CASSNQNLYQETQYF.

J is TRBJ1-2 and V is TRBV9, with no clear D. The CDR3 sequence is 12 residues long. V was trimmed by 0 bases and J by 4 bases, leaving 4 bases between them. Germline loops: CDR1 SGDLS, CDR2 YYNGEE. Written as DNA, the CDR3 is TGTGCCAGCAGCGTAGTCGGCTATGGCTACACCTTC. This codes for CASSVVGYGYTF.

This chain links TRBV7-9 with TRBJ1-6; 7 bases agree with TRBD1. CDR1 and CDR2 from the germline V gene are SEHNR and FQNEAQ (reference sequence). J was trimmed by 7 bases and V by 5 bases; bases with no gene match: 5. This CDR3 comprises 14 residues. The CDR3 sequence is CASSPTGANSPLHF. For the CDR3, the DNA is TGTGCCAGCAGCCCAACAGGGGCAAATTCACCCCTCCACTTT.

J is TRBJ1-1 and V is TRBV18; no clear D. The CDR3 spans 14 residues. The V end lost 3 bases, the J end lost 5 bases, and 13 bases lay between the germline ends. Germline V gene lookup returns CDR1 KGHSH and CDR2 LQKENI. Written as DNA, the CDR3 is TGTGCCAGCTCACCGGGCATCGGAAGAACTGAAGCTTTCTTT. The encoded protein is CASSPGIGRTEAFF.

In DNA form, the CDR3 reads TGTGCTAGTGGTTTGGTAACGGGGGGCGCTGGTAGGAGCAATCAGCCCCAGCATTTT. Residues: CASGLVTGGAGRSNQPQHF. The chain uses TRBV12-5 and TRBJ1-5; tentatively, D is TRBD1 (6 bases). The V end lost 0 bases, the J end lost 1 base, and 19 bases lay between the germline ends. From germline, CDR1 is LGHNT and CDR2 FRNRAP. This CDR3 spans 19 amino acids.

The V call is TRBV7-9, the J call TRBJ2-2, with D perhaps TRBD1 (5 bases). V lost 1 base and J lost 3, with 15 bases in between. The CDR3 runs 17 residues. The germline V gene encodes CDR1 SEHNR and CDR2 FQNEAQ (reference sequence). CDR3 bases: TGTGCCAGCAGCTTAGTTTCACAGGCTTTTTACACCGGGGAGCTGTTTTTT. This codes for CASSLVSQAFYTGELFF.

The CDR3 loop is CASSLRGIGEKLFF. CDR3 DNA sequence: TGTGCCAGCAGTTTAAGGGGTATCGGAGAAAAACTGTTTTTT. The rearrangement links TRBV27 to TRBJ1-4; weak D call: TRBD1 (5 bases). Germline loops: CDR1 MNHEY, CDR2 SMNVEV (reference sequence). The CDR3 spans 14 residues. Between the trimmed V and J ends, which lost 2 bases and 8 bases, there was a span of 12 bases.

The V and J genes are TRBV5-4 and TRBJ2-1; a possible D gene is TRBD2 (5 bases). The germline gives CDR1 SGHNT, CDR2 YYREEE (reference sequence). CDR3 size: 14 residues. The V gene lost 6 bases and the J gene lost 3 bases, with 13 bases spanning the gap. CDR3 DNA: TGTGCCAGCACACGGGGATGGAACTACAATGAGCAGTTCTTC. Translating it yields CASTRGWNYNEQFF. The variable domain in full, with the rest retrieved from reference TRBV5-4 and TRBJ2-1, is ETGVTQSPTHLIKTRGQQVTLRCSSQSGHNTVSWYQQALGQGPQFIFQYYREEENGRGNFPPRFSGLQFPNYSSELNVNALELDDSALYLCASTRGWNYNEQFFGPGTRLTVL.

A single count supports this clone. The chain has TRBV5-1 and TRBJ2-5, with D unclear. CDR1 SGHRS and CDR2 YFSETQ come from the germline V gene. This CDR3 is built from 14 residues. Trimming took 0 bases from V and 2 from J, leaving 8 bases between them. DNA of the CDR3: TGCGCCAGCAGCTTGGCACTTGGGCAAGAGACCCAGTACTTC. It is translated as CASSLALGQETQYF.

The chain is built from TRBV4-3 and TRBJ2-5; 7 bases match TRBD2. The trim removed 0 bases at V and 5 bases at J, leaving 6 bases unmatched. Germline V gene lookup returns CDR1 LGHNA and CDR2 YSLEER. The CDR3 consists of 15 residues. CDR3 loop: CASSQDPWGGETQYF. As DNA, the CDR3 is TGCGCCAGCAGCCAAGACCCCTGGGGGGGGGAGACCCAGTACTTC.

CDR3 DNA: TGTGCCTGGAGTTGGGACAATCAGCCCCAGCATTTT. Its protein product is CAWSWDNQPQHF. The rearrangement links TRBV30 to TRBJ1-5; no reliable D call. CDR1 and CDR2 (germline): GTSNPN, SVGIG (reference sequence). This CDR3 comprises 12 residues. Trimming removed 2 bases from V and 3 bases from J, with 5 bases in between.

In its sample, this clone was seen once. The chain recombines TRBV4-2 with TRBJ1-4; D possibly corresponds to TRBD1 (5 bases). V was pared by 2 bases and J by 8 bases, with 12 bases between. Germline V gene sequence: CDR1 LGHNA, CDR2 YNFKEQ. The CDR3 is made up of 14 amino acids. In DNA, the CDR3 is TGTGCCAGCAGCCAACAAGGGCAGGGAGAAAAACTGTTTTTT. Translating it yields CASSQQGQGEKLFF.